Listed below are T cell receptor beta chains from one sample, sequenced in a study of control samples from healthy donors and cancer patients. The assay was immunoSEQ multiplex PCR, and TCRdb's table has in-frame clones only and misses some. The sample contains some 120,000 clones, around 86% of which appear only once. Sequencing was carried out using blood. Every receptor here comes from a man in his forties in good health. The CDR3 runs from the conserved cysteine through the conserved F or W. D genes are given only for firm matches. The size of a clone is reported for some rows only, either as once, few or many, or as a class for expanded clones.

j_call	clone_size	d_call	v_call	cdr3_nt	cdr3_aa
TRBJ2-7	once	TRBD1	TRBV18	TGTGCCAGCTCATCGGTACAGGGGGCGGGGGAGCAGTACTTC	CASSSVQGAGEQYF
TRBJ2-3	.	.	TRBV18	TGTGCCAGCTCACAAGATGGACATCCAGATACGCAGTATTTT	CASSQDGHPDTQYF
TRBJ2-1	.	.	TRBV2	TGTGCCAGCAGGACGCGAGCGGGCAGTGAGCAGTTCTTC	CASRTRAGSEQFF
TRBJ2-1	.	.	TRBV12-5	TGTGCTAGTGGTTCCCTGGACTATCTCAATGAGCAGTTCTTC	CASGSLDYLNEQFF
TRBJ1-1	.	.	TRBV29-1	TGCAGCGTTGTATCCGGGAGGAACACTGAAGCTTTCTTT	CSVVSGRNTEAFF
TRBJ1-5	.	.	TRBV6-2/TRBV6-3	TGTGCCAGCAGTTACACCGTCAATAGCAATCAGCCCCAGCATTTT	CASSYTVNSNQPQHF
TRBJ1-5	.	.	TRBV6-6	TGTGCCAGCAGTTTTGGGGGCAGCAATCAGCCCCAGCATTTT	CASSFGGSNQPQHF
TRBJ2-7	.	.	TRBV6-7	TGTGCCAGCAGTTACCTCCGGGGCAGTATTACCTACGAGCAGTACTTC	CASSYLRGSITYEQYF
TRBJ1-1	once	.	TRBV18	TGTGCCAGCTCACCGGTAGCGAACACTGAAGCTTTCTTT	CASSPVANTEAFF
TRBJ1-2	.	.	TRBV25-1	TGTGCCAGCAGTGCCAGCCTAGGGGCCGCCCACGGTTATGGCTACACCTTC	CASSASLGAAHGYGYTF
TRBJ2-7	.	TRBD2	TRBV24-1	TGTGCCACCAGTAGGGGCGGGAGACACGAGCAGTACTTC	CATSRGGRHEQYF
TRBJ1-2	.	.	TRBV11-3	TGTGCCCGCCCCCCACCCCAAGAGGACTATGGCTACACCTTC	CARPPPQEDYGYTF
TRBJ2-4	.	.	TRBV18	TGTGCCAGCTCACCACTGGGCCGGAACATTCAGTACTTC	CASSPLGRNIQYF
TRBJ2-1	.	TRBD1	TRBV27	TGTGCCAGCAGTCCAGGGGGTAGCTACAATGAGCAGTTCTTC	CASSPGGSYNEQFF
TRBJ1-1	.	TRBD1	TRBV4-1	TGCGCCAGCAGCCCCCCCCGGGACAGGGCCACTGAAGCTTTCTTT	CASSPPRDRATEAFF
TRBJ2-5	.	.	TRBV5-4	TGTGCCAGCAGCTTGAGGCGGGAACAAGAGACCCAGTACTTC	CASSLRREQETQYF
TRBJ2-7	.	.	TRBV27	TGTGCCAGCAGTCCTGACAGATCGCTCTACGAGCAGTACTTC	CASSPDRSLYEQYF
TRBJ2-3	.	.	TRBV28	TGTGCCAGCAGTTTTCTAGGGAGCACAGATACGCAGTATTTT	CASSFLGSTDTQYF
TRBJ2-5	.	.	TRBV19	TGTGCCAGTAGTGCCGGCGCAGTTCAAGAGACCCAGTACTTC	CASSAGAVQETQYF
TRBJ1-5	few	.	TRBV6-2/TRBV6-3	TGTGCCAGCAGTTACTCCTCCGGATATAGCAATCAGCCCCAGCATTTT	CASSYSSGYSNQPQHF
TRBJ1-1	.	.	TRBV11-3	TGTGCCAGCAGCTACCTAGGGACCGGAATAGGACGAACTGAAGCTTTCTTT	CASSYLGTGIGRTEAFF
TRBJ2-2	.	.	TRBV11-3	TGTGCCAGCAGCTATGAGACAGCCCTCACCGGGGAGCTGTTTTTT	CASSYETALTGELFF